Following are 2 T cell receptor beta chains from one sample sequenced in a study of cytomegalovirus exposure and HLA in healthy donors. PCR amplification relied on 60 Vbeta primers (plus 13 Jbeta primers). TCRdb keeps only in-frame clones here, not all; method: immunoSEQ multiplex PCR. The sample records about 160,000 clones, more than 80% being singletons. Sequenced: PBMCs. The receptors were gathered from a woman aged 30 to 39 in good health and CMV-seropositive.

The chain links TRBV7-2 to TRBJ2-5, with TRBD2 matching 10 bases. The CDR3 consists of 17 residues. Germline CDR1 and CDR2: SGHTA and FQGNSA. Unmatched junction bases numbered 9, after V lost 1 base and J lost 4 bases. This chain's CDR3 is CASSLGGAGGPLETQYF. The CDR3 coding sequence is TGTGCCAGCAGCTTAGGTGGAGCGGGGGGGCCCTTAGAGACCCAGTACTTC.

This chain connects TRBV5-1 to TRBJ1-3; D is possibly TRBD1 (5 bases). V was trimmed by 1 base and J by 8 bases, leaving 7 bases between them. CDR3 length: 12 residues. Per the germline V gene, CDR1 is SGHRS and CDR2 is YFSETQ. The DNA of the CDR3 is TGCGCCAGCAGCTTGCCGGGGGACACCATATATTTT. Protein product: CASSLPGDTIYF.